What follows are 5 T cell receptor beta chains derived from one specimen sequenced in a study of cytomegalovirus exposure and HLA in healthy donors. Primers included in the PCR were 60 Vbeta and 13 Jbeta primers. Assay used: immunoSEQ multiplex PCR; TCRdb lists only in-frame clones, some missing. The table records under 120,000 clones, 70% of them present only once. The specimen sequenced was PBMCs. These receptors came from a man aged 40-49 years in good health and CMV-seropositive.

Comment on this clone: The sample has other DNA sequences that encode this CDR3 too. The chain employs TRBV7-9 and TRBJ1-1; D is uncertain. Trimming removed 0 bases from V and 1 base from J, with 6 bases in between. There are 14 residues in the CDR3. Germline V gene sequence: CDR1 SEHNR, CDR2 FQNEAQ (reference sequence). The CDR3 here is CASSLAAGNTEAFF. CDR3 DNA sequence: TGTGCCAGCAGCTTAGCCGCGGGGAACACTGAAGCTTTCTTT.

The rearrangement uses TRBV5-1 and TRBJ1-5; 11 positions match TRBD1. V lost 0 bases to trimming and J lost 3 bases; unmatched junction nucleotides: 2. The CDR3 is 16 residues long. CDR1 and CDR2 (germline): SGHRS, YFSETQ. The CDR3 here is CASSLGTGGINQPQHF. CDR3 DNA: TGCGCCAGCAGCTTGGGGACAGGGGGCATCAATCAGCCCCAGCATTTT.

V is TRBV19 and J is TRBJ1-1; D is unclear. Germline CDR1 is LNHDA and CDR2 is SQIVND (reference sequence). Trimming removed 7 bases from V and 0 bases from J, with 12 bases in between. This CDR3 has 14 residues. The CDR3 sequence is CASMRQPMNTEAFF. Here the CDR3 DNA reads TGTGCCAGTATGCGGCAGCCTATGAACACTGAAGCTTTCTTT.

The chain combines TRBV10-3 with TRBJ2-2; 8 bases map to TRBD2. The J segment lost 3 bases and the V segment lost 4 bases, leaving 4 bases of the junction unmatched. The CDR3 extends over 15 amino acids. The germline gives CDR1 ENHRY, CDR2 SYGVKD. CDR3 coding DNA: TGTGCCATCAGTGCCAGCGGGAGTGACACCGGGGAGCTGTTTTTT. This encodes CAISASGSDTGELFF.

The chain uses TRBV5-1 and TRBJ2-7; possible D gene TRBD2, 5 bases. The CDR3 has 16 residues. CDR1 and CDR2 from the germline V gene are SGHRS and YFSETQ. V lost 1 base to trimming and J lost 0 bases, with 14 bases between them. The DNA of the CDR3 is TGCGCCAGCAGCTTGTCGGCTAGCCGGAGCTCCTACGAGCAGTACTTC. Encoded protein: CASSLSASRSSYEQYF.